These T cell receptor beta chains were read from a single sample in a study of T cell responses to AZD1222 COVID-19 vaccine. Profiling relied on immunoSEQ multiplex PCR, and the TCRdb table lists in-frame clones only, not all of them. The sample carries some 140,000 clones, 88% recorded once. Sequencing was performed on peripheral blood, taken on day 0 of AZD1222 vaccination. These receptors all come from an adult in good health. Each CDR3 is given with its conserved first and last residue. The D gene is left open where the match is weak. Clone size is not always given. Where it is, it says once, few, many or a class for expanded clones.

V	size	J	D	CDR3	DNA
TRBV5-1	.	TRBJ1-4	.	CASGFRGTNEKLFF	TGCGCCAGCGGCTTCAGGGGCACTAATGAAAAACTGTTTTTT
TRBV19	few	TRBJ2-2	.	CASSTIPNTGELFF	TGTGCCAGTAGTACCATACCGAACACCGGGGAGCTGTTTTTT
TRBV16	.	TRBJ2-7	TRBD1	CASSQDFRDSLAEQYF	TGTGCCAGCAGCCAAGACTTCCGGGACAGCTTGGCCGAGCAGTACTTC
TRBV19	.	TRBJ1-5	.	CASSIGQYSNQPQHF	TGTGCCAGTAGTATAGGGCAGTATAGCAATCAGCCCCAGCATTTT
TRBV5-8	.	TRBJ2-1	TRBD1	CASSLEGGAYNEQFF	TGTGCCAGCAGCTTGGAAGGGGGCGCCTACAATGAGCAGTTCTTC
TRBV6-5	.	TRBJ1-3	.	CASSGGVSSGNTIYF	TGTGCCAGCAGCGGGGGGGTTAGCTCTGGAAACACCATATATTTT
TRBV18	once	TRBJ1-4	TRBD1	CASSQGQAVEKLFF	TGTGCCAGCTCACAGGGACAGGCGGTTGAAAAACTGTTTTTT
TRBV6-1	.	TRBJ2-5	.	CASSDWWDGGQETQYF	TGTGCCAGCAGTGACTGGTGGGACGGGGGCCAAGAGACCCAGTACTTC
TRBV16	.	TRBJ1-2	.	CASSQSANYGYTF	TGTGCCAGCAGCCAATCAGCTAACTATGGCTACACCTTC
TRBV2	.	TRBJ2-5	.	CASSDLTAETQYF	TGTGCCAGCAGTGATCTAACAGCAGAGACCCAGTACTTC
TRBV10-3	.	TRBJ1-2	.	CAISEGTLEGYGYTF	TGTGCCATCAGTGAAGGGACACTGGAGGGCTATGGCTACACCTTC
TRBV7-2	.	TRBJ2-7	TRBD2	CASSLGGAGGYEQYF	TGTGCCAGCAGCTTAGGAGGAGCGGGGGGTTACGAGCAGTACTTC
TRBV5-1	.	TRBJ1-4	.	CASSPQGGPGEKLFF	TGCGCCAGCAGCCCTCAGGGCGGCCCGGGGGAAAAACTGTTTTTT
TRBV10-3	.	TRBJ1-5	.	CAISPYSNQPQHF	TGTGCCATCAGTCCGTATAGCAATCAGCCCCAGCATTTT
TRBV5-4	.	TRBJ1-2	TRBD1	CASSEGQGINYGYTF	TGTGCCAGCAGCGAGGGACAGGGTATAAACTATGGCTACACCTTC
TRBV11-3	.	TRBJ2-7	.	CASSLGSYEQYF	TGTGCCAGCAGTCTGGGGAGCTACGAGCAGTACTTC
TRBV7-2	.	TRBJ1-1	TRBD1	CASSLQGAIEAFF	TGTGCCAGCAGCTTACAGGGGGCGATTGAAGCTTTCTTT
TRBV9	.	TRBJ2-1	.	CASSVAPGLSYNEQFF	TGTGCCAGCAGCGTAGCTCCGGGCCTCTCCTACAATGAGCAGTTCTTC
TRBV7-2	once	TRBJ2-1	TRBD1	CASSLDRDNEQFF	TGTGCCAGCAGTTTGGACAGGGACAATGAGCAGTTCTTC
TRBV2	.	TRBJ1-4	TRBD1	CASRGTGEVKLFF	TGTGCCAGCAGAGGGACAGGGGAAGTAAAACTGTTTTTT
TRBV18	.	TRBJ1-5	.	CASSNSLSNQPQHF	TGTGCCAGCTCCAACAGTCTTAGCAATCAGCCCCAGCATTTT
TRBV7-2	.	TRBJ2-3	.	CASSSTSTDTQYF	TGTGCCAGCAGCTCGACTAGTACAGATACGCAGTATTTT
TRBV3-1/TRBV3-2	.	TRBJ1-1	.	CASRQQGGTEAFF	TGTGCCAGCAGGCAACAAGGGGGCACTGAAGCTTTCTTT
TRBV19	.	TRBJ2-2	TRBD1	CASRDRAHTGELFF	TGTGCCAGTAGAGACAGGGCCCACACCGGGGAGCTGTTTTTT
TRBV18	.	TRBJ2-5	.	CASSSGGQETQYF	TGTGCCAGCTCTTCGGGCGGCCAAGAGACCCAGTACTTC
TRBV7-6	.	TRBJ2-2	.	CASSLNGAGELFF	TGTGCCAGCAGCTTAAACGGCGCCGGGGAGCTGTTTTTT
TRBV9	.	TRBJ2-5	.	CASSSGVTQETQYF	TGTGCCAGCAGCTCAGGGGTGACTCAAGAGACCCAGTACTTC
TRBV5-5	.	TRBJ2-7	.	CASSLSASLDSEQYF	TGTGCCAGCAGCTTGTCGGCTAGCCTGGACTCCGAGCAGTACTTC
TRBV4-3	.	TRBJ2-6	.	CASSQEGSSGANVLTF	TGCGCCAGCAGCCAAGAGGGGTCCTCTGGGGCCAACGTCCTGACTTTC
TRBV7-9	many	TRBJ1-5	.	CASSLDNINQPQHF	TGTGCCAGCAGCTTAGATAACATTAATCAGCCCCAGCATTTT
TRBV7-9	.	TRBJ1-4	.	CASSLSGAGGNEKLFF	TGTGCCAGCAGCTTGTCAGGGGCCGGGGGTAATGAAAAACTGTTTTTT
TRBV3-1/TRBV3-2	.	TRBJ1-2	.	CASSQFPGSYGYTF	TGTGCCAGCAGCCAATTTCCCGGCAGTTATGGCTACACCTTC
TRBV7-2	.	TRBJ2-7	.	CASSTRDLITSSYEQYF	TGTGCCAGCAGCACCCGGGACTTGATTACCAGCTCCTACGAGCAGTACTTC
TRBV10-2	.	TRBJ1-1	.	CASSEFWTEGKAFF	TGCGCCAGCAGTGAGTTTTGGACAGAGGGGAAAGCTTTCTTT
TRBV27	.	TRBJ2-7	TRBD1	CASMAPGQGNEQYF	TGTGCCAGCATGGCCCCGGGACAGGGGAACGAGCAGTACTTC
TRBV6-5	.	TRBJ2-2	TRBD1	CASSIGQGLTGELFF	TGTGCCAGCAGCATAGGACAGGGACTCACCGGGGAGCTGTTTTTT